The rows below give T cell receptor beta chains drawn from one sample of a study of cytomegalovirus exposure and HLA in healthy donors. The table came from immunoSEQ multiplex PCR; TCRdb's copy has only in-frame clones and leaves some out. The sample lists under 100,000 clones, about 96% seen once, with approximately 1.3% in the top ten. Sequenced sample: PBMCs. These receptors were taken from a woman between 18 and 29 years old in good health and CMV-seronegative. The CDR3 runs from the conserved cysteine through the conserved F or W.

>TRBV28
CASSLLTTSGTEQYF
>TRBV6-5
CASSYPPREQYF
>TRBV5-1
CASSSGQGATGELFF
>TRBV6-4
CASSEGAASTDTQYF
>TRBV5-1
CASSLVITGELFF
>TRBV27
CASSRTGDPLHF
>TRBV6-5
CASSYAGTSGSYEQYF
>TRBV5-1
CASSGPTGPLGYTF
>TRBV28
CASSAGTANYGYTF
>TRBV6-5
CASSYSGLAGYNEQFF
>TRBV5-6
CASSPRDWYEQYF
>TRBV28
CASSTGQGYGYTF
>TRBV28
CASSPEGREGWYEQYF
>TRBV10-1
CASSMTVYNEQFF
>TRBV2
CASIGTAYNEQFF
>TRBV19
CASSTRGNEQFF
>TRBV5-4
CASSLGTREANTEAFF
>TRBV27
CASSLEGGREQFF
>TRBV19
CASIIPRLAGGCNEQFF
>TRBV11-2
CASSLEGGAWNEQFF
>TRBV10-1
CASSDPGTGTDTQYF